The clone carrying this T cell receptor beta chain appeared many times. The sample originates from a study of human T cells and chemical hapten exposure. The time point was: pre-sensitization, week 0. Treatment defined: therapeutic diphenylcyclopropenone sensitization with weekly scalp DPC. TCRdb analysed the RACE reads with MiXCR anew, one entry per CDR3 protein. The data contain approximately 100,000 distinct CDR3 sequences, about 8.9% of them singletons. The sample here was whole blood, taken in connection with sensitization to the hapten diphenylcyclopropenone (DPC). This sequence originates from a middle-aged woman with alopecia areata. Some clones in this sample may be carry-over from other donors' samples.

In DNA form, the CDR3 reads TGTGCCAGCAGTTCCCCCGGTGAGCAGTTCTTC. Translation: CASSSPGEQFF. The V call is TRBV28, the J call TRBJ2-1; no reliable D call. Trimming removed 4 bases from V and 9 bases from J, with 7 bases in between. Looked up from germline, CDR1 is MDHEN and CDR2 is SYDVKM. The length of the CDR3 is 11 residues.